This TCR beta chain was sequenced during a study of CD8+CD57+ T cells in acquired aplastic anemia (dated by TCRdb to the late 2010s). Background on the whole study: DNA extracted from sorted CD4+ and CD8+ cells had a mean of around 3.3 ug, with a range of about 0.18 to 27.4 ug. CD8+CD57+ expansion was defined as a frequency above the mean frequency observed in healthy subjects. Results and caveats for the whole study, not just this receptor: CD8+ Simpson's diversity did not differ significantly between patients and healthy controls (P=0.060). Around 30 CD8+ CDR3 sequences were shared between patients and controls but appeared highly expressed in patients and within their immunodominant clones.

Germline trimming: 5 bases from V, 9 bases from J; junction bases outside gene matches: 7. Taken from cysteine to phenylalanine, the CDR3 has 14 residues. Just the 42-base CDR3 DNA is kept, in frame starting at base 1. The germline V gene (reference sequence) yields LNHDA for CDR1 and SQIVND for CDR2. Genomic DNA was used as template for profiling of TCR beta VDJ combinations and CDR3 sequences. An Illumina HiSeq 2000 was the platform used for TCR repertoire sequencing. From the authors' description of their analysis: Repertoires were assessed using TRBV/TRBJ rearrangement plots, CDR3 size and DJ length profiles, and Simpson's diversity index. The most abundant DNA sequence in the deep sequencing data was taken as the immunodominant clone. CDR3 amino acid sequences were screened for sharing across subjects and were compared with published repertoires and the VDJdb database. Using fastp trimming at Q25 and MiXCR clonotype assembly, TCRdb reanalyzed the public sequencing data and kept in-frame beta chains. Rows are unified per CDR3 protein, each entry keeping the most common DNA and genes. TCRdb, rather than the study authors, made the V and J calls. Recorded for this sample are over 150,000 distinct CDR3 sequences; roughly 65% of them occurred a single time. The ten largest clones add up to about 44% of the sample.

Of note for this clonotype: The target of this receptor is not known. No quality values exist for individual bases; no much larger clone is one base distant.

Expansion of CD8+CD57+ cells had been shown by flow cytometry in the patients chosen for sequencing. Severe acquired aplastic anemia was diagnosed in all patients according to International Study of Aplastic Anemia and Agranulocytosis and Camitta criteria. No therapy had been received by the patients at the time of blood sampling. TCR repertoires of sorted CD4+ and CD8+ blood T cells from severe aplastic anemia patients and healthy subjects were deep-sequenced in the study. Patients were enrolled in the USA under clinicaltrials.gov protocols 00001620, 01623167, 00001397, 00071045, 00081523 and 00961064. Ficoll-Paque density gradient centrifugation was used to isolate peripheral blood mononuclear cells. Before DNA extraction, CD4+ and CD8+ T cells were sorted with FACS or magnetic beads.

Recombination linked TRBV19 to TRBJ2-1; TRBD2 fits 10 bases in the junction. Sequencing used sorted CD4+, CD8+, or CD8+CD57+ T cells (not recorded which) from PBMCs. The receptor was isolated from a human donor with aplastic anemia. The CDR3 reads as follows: CASSSPSGSGEQFF. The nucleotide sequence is TGTGCCAGTAGTTCCCCTAGCGGGAGTGGTGAGCAGTTCTTC.